This TCR beta chain was recorded in a study of CD8 T cells in ankylosing spondylitis. Whole-study results and caveats: Reportedly, disease-linked clones are significantly enriched in ankylosing spondylitis patients' matched synovial fluid. Prior work had noted some motif variants in reactive arthritis blood and synovial fluid.

The V end was cut by 1 base, the J end by 6 bases, with 16 bases between. In germline, CDR1 is LGHNA, CDR2 YSLEER. The CDR3 is made up of 15 amino acids. It was by quantitative 5'-RACE with molecular barcodes that TCR beta libraries were made. TCRdb used MiXCR to reprocess the 5' RACE reads, holding one entry per CDR3 protein. The sample holds about 140,000 distinct CDR3 sequences, 25% to 35% seen once. On this clonotype itself: Its cognate antigen is unknown.

This TCR derives from a male donor with ankylosing spondylitis. V gene TRBV4-3 combines with J gene TRBJ2-7; possibly TRBD1 for D (6 bases). The sequencing input was synovial fluid, either unsorted or a sorted T cell fraction (not recorded which). The CDR3 DNA is TGCGCCAGCAGCCAAGCAGGGGCGCCTACGGGCGAGCAGTACTTC. This codes for CASSQAGAPTGEQYF.